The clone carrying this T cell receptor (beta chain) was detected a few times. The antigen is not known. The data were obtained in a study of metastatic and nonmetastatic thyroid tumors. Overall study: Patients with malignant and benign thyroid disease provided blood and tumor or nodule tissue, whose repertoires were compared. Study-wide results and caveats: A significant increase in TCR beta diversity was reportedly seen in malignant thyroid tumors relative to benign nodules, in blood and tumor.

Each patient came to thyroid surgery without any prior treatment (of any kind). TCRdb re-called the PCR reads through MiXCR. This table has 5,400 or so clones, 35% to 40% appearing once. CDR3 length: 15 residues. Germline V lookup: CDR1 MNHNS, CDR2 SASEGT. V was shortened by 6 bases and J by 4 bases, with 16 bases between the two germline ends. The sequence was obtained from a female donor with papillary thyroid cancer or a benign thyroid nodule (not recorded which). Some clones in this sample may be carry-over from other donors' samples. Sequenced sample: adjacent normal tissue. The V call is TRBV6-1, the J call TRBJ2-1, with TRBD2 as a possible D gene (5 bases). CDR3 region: CASSLSEGGYNEQFF. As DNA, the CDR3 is TGTGCCAGCAGCCTTAGCGAAGGTGGTTACAATGAGCAGTTCTTC.